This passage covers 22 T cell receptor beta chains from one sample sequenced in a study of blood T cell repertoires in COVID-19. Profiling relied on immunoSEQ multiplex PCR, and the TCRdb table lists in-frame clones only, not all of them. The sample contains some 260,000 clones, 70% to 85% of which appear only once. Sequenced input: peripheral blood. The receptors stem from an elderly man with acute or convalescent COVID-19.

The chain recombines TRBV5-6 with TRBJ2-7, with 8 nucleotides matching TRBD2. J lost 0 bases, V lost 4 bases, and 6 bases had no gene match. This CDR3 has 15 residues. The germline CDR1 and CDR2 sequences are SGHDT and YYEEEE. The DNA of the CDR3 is TGTGCCAGCAGCCGGGGCGGGAGGAGCTCCTACGAGCAGTACTTC. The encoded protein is CASSRGGRSSYEQYF.

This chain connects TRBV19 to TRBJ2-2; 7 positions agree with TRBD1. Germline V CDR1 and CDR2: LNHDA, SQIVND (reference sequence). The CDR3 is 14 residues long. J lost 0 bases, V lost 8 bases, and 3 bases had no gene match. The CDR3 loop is CASEDRSNTGELFF. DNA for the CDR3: TGTGCCAGTGAGGACAGGTCGAACACCGGGGAGCTGTTTTTT. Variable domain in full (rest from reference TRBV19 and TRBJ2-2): DGGITQSPKYLFRKEGQNVTLSCEQNLNHDAMYWYRQDPGQGLRLIYYSQIVNDFQKGDIAEGYSVSREKKESFPLTVTSAQKNPTAFYLCASEDRSNTGELFFGEGSRLTVL.

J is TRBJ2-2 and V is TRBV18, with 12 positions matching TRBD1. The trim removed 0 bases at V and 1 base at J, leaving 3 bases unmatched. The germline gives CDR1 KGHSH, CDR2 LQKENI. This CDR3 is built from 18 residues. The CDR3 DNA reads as TGTGCCAGCTCACCACCCGGGACAGGGGGCCTGAACACCGGGGAGCTGTTTTTT. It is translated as CASSPPGTGGLNTGELFF.

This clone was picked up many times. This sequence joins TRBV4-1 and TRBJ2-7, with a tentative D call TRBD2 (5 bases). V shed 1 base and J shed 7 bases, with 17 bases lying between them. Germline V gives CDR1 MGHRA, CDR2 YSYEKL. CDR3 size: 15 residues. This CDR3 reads CASSQVPDLVGEQYF. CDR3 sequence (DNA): TGCGCCAGCAGCCAAGTTCCGGACTTAGTCGGGGAGCAGTACTTC.

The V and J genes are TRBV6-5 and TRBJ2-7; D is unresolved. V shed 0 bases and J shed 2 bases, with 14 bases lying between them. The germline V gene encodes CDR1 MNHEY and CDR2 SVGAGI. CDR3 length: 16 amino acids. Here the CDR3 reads CASSYSNGWSTYEQYF. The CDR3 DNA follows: TGTGCCAGCAGTTACTCGAACGGGTGGAGCACCTACGAGCAGTACTTC.

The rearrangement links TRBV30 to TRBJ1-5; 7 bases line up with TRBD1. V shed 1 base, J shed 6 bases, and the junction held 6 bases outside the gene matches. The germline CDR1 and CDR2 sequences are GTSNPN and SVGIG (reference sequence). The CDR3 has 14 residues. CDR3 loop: CAWSATGASQPQHF. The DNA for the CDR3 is TGTGCCTGGAGTGCCACAGGGGCAAGTCAGCCCCAGCATTTT.

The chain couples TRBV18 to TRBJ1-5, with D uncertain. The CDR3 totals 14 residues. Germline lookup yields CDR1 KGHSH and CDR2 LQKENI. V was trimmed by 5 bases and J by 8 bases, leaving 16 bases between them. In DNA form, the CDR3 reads TGTGCCAGCTCAGAACGGGATAAGGTTGAGCCCCAGCATTTT. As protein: CASSERDKVEPQHF.

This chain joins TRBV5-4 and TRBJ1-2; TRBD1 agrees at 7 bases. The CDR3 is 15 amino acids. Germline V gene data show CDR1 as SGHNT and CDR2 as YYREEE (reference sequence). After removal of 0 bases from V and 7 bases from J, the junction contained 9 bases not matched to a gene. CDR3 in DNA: TGTGCCAGCAGCTTGGGGGAGACAGGGTATAGTGGCTACACCTTC. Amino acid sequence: CASSLGETGYSGYTF.

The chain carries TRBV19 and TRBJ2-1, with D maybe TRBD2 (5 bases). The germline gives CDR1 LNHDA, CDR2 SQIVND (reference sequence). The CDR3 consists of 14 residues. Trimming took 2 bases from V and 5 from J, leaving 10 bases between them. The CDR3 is CASSIIWENNEQFF. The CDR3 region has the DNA TGTGCCAGTAGTATAATTTGGGAGAACAATGAGCAGTTCTTC.

The CDR3, as DNA: TGTGCCAGCAGCCGGGTCCCAAACACCGGGGAGCTGTTTTTT. As protein: CASSRVPNTGELFF. The chain recombines TRBV2 with TRBJ2-2; D is ambiguous. The CDR3 extends over 14 amino acids. The germline V gene has CDR1 SNHLY and CDR2 FYNNEI. V gave up 6 bases and J gave up 2 bases, with 10 bases separating them. Using reference TRBV2 and TRBJ2-2 for the parts outside the CDR3, the full variable domain is EPEVTQTPSHQVTQMGQEVILRCVPISNHLYFYWYRQILGQKVEFLVSFYNNEISEKSEIFDDQFSVERPDGSNFTLKIRSTKLEDSAMYFCASSRVPNTGELFFGEGSRLTVL.

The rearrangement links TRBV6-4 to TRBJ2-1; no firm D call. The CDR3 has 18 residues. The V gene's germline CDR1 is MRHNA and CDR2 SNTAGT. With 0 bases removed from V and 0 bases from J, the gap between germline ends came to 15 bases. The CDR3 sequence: CASSDSILGRSSYNEQFF. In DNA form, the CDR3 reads TGTGCCAGCAGTGACTCGATTTTAGGCCGGAGCTCCTACAATGAGCAGTTCTTC.

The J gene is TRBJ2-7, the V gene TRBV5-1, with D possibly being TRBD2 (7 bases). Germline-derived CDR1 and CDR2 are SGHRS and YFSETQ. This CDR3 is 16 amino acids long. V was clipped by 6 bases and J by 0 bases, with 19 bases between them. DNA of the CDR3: TGCGCCAGCAACCCAGGAGGGGGGGTAAACTCCTACGAGCAGTACTTC. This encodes CASNPGGGVNSYEQYF.

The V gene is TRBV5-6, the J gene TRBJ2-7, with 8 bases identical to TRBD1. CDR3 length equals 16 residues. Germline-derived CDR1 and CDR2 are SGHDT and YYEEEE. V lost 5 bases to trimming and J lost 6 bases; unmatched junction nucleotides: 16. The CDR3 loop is CASSFLRSGQEVEQYF. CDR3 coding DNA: TGTGCCAGCAGTTTTTTACGCTCGGGACAGGAGGTCGAGCAGTACTTC.

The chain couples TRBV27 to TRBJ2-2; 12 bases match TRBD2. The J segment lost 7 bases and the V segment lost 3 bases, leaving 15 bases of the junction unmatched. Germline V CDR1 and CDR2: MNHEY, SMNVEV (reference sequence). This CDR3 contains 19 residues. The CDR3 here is CASSFKGLAGLGPLGELFF. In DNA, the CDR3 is TGTGCCAGCAGTTTCAAAGGACTAGCGGGGCTGGGGCCCCTCGGGGAGCTGTTTTTT.

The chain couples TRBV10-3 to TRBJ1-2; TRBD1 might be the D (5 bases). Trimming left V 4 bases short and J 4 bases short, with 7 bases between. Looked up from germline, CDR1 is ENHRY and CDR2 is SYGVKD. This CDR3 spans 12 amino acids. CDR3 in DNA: TGTGCCATCAGTGCCGACAGCTATGGCTACACCTTC. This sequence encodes CAISADSYGYTF.

The CDR3 is CASTRLAFISYNEQFF. CDR3 DNA sequence: TGTGCCAGCACCCGACTAGCGTTTATAAGTTACAATGAGCAGTTCTTC. The J gene is TRBJ2-1, the V gene TRBV9; 8 bases agree with TRBD2. Germline CDR1 SGDLS, CDR2 YYNGEE. This CDR3 is built from 16 residues. Unmatched junction bases numbered 12, after V lost 6 bases and J lost 4 bases.

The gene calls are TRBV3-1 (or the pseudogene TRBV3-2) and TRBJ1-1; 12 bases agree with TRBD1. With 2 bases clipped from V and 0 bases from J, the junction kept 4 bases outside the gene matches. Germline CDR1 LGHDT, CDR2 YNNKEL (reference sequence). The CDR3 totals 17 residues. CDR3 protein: CASSQPGTGGLNTEAFF. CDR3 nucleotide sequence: TGTGCCAGCAGCCAACCCGGGACAGGGGGCTTGAACACTGAAGCTTTCTTT.

The DNA of the CDR3 is TGTGCCAGCAGCCTTGGTACTAGCACAGATACGCAGTATTTT. It translates to CASSLGTSTDTQYF. J is TRBJ2-3 and V is TRBV11-3; the D is unclear. CDR1 is SGHNT and CDR2 is YENEEA in the germline V gene. V was shortened by 5 bases and J by 0 bases, with 9 bases between the two germline ends. The CDR3 totals 14 residues. Full variable domain (outside the CDR3, taken from reference TRBV11-3 and TRBJ2-3): EAGVVQSPRYKIIEKKQPVAFWCNPISGHNTLYWYLQNLGQGPELLIRYENEEAVDDSQLPKDRFSAERLKGVDSTLKIQPAELGDSAVYLCASSLGTSTDTQYFGPGTRLTVL.

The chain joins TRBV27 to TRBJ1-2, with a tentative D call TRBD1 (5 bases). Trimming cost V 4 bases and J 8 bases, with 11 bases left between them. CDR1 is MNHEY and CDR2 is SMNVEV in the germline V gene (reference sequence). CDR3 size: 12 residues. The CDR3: CASSSQGGGYTF. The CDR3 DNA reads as TGTGCCAGCAGTTCCCAGGGTGGAGGCTACACCTTC.

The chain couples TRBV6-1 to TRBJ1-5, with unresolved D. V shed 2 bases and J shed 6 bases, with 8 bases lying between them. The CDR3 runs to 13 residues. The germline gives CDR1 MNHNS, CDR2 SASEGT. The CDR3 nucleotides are TGTGCCAGCAGTGAACTCCCTTTTCAGCCCCAGCATTTT. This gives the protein CASSELPFQPQHF.

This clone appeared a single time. The CDR3 sequence is CASSRGGVYEQYF. The CDR3 region has the DNA TGTGCCAGCAGTCGGGGGGGGGTCTACGAGCAGTACTTC. The chain joins TRBV6-6 to TRBJ2-7; 8 nucleotides agree with TRBD2. The length of the CDR3 is 13 residues. The ends lost 5 bases at V and 3 bases at J; junction bases unmatched: 3. Germline assignment: CDR1 MNHNY and CDR2 SVGAGI (reference sequence).

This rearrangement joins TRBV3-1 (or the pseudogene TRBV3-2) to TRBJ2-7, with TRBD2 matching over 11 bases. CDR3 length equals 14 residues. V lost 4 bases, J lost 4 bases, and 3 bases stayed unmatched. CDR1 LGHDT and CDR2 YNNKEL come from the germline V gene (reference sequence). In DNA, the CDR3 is TGTGCCAGCAGCCCTAGCGGGGGGCTTTACGAGCAGTACTTC. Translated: CASSPSGGLYEQYF.